This is a list of T cell receptor beta chains from one sample in a study of OX40 agonist ivuxolimab in advanced cancers. Measured with immunoSEQ multiplex PCR; TCRdb has only the in-frame clones, and not every one. The sample yields 65,000 to 90,000 clones, roughly nine tenths seen once. Sample: CD4+ or CD8+ T cells sorted from blood, taken in a trial of the OX40 agonist ivuxolimab. The receptors shown here come from an adult with an advanced solid tumor such as melanoma, head and neck, liver or kidney cancer. CDR3s include the opening cysteine and the closing phenylalanine or tryptophan. The order of the fields is V gene, CDR3 length, D gene, J gene, clone size, CDR3 DNA, CDR3 protein. The D gene is left open where the match is weak. Size is stated for part of the rows, as once, few or many counts, or as a class when the clone is expanded.

V gene: TRBV27
CDR3 length: 17
D gene: TRBD2
J gene: TRBJ2-1
clone size: -
CDR3 DNA: TGTGCCAGCAGTTTATTTGCGGGGGGACTACAGTACCATGAGCAGTTCTTC
CDR3 protein: CASSLFAGGLQYHEQFF

V gene: TRBV15
CDR3 length: 18
D gene: TRBD2
J gene: TRBJ2-4
clone size: -
CDR3 DNA: TGTGCCACCAGCAGAGATCCCCAGCGGGATAGTCTCCTTGACATTCAGTACTTC
CDR3 protein: CATSRDPQRDSLLDIQYF

V gene: TRBV19
CDR3 length: 15
D gene: -
J gene: TRBJ1-5
clone size: -
CDR3 DNA: TGTGCCAGTAGTATAATTTCAGAATCCAATCAGCCCCAGCATTTT
CDR3 protein: CASSIISESNQPQHF

V gene: TRBV5-6
CDR3 length: 13
D gene: -
J gene: TRBJ1-5
clone size: once
CDR3 DNA: TGTGCCAGCAGCTTCGGAGGGAATCAGCCCCAGCATTTT
CDR3 protein: CASSFGGNQPQHF

V gene: TRBV7-2
CDR3 length: 19
D gene: -
J gene: TRBJ2-6
clone size: -
CDR3 DNA: TGTGCCAGCAGCTCCCATCATATCATAGACCGCTCTGGGGCCAACGTCCTGACTTTC
CDR3 protein: CASSSHHIIDRSGANVLTF

V gene: TRBV19
CDR3 length: 15
D gene: -
J gene: TRBJ2-5
clone size: -
CDR3 DNA: TGTGCCAGTAGCCCCAGGGGGGGGTACCAAGAGACCCAGTACTTC
CDR3 protein: CASSPRGGYQETQYF

V gene: TRBV14
CDR3 length: 14
D gene: -
J gene: TRBJ2-3
clone size: -
CDR3 DNA: TGTGCCAGCAGCCCGTTAACTAGCACAGATACGCAGTATTTT
CDR3 protein: CASSPLTSTDTQYF

V gene: TRBV6-1
CDR3 length: 17
D gene: TRBD1
J gene: TRBJ1-5
clone size: -
CDR3 DNA: TGTGCCAGCAGTGCGTTCGGTGACAGGGGTCCGAATCAGCCCCAGCATTTT
CDR3 protein: CASSAFGDRGPNQPQHF

V gene: TRBV28
CDR3 length: 13
D gene: -
J gene: TRBJ2-7
clone size: -
CDR3 DNA: TGTGCCAGCAGCCTCTTAGCGGTCTACGAGCAGTACTTC
CDR3 protein: CASSLLAVYEQYF

V gene: TRBV19
CDR3 length: 14
D gene: -
J gene: TRBJ1-5
clone size: -
CDR3 DNA: TGTGCCAGTCGGACAGACTATAGCAATCAGCCCCAGCATTTT
CDR3 protein: CASRTDYSNQPQHF

V gene: TRBV6-1
CDR3 length: 15
D gene: TRBD1
J gene: TRBJ2-7
clone size: -
CDR3 DNA: TGTGCCAGCAGTGAAGGCGACAGGGACACCTACGAGCAGTACTTC
CDR3 protein: CASSEGDRDTYEQYF

V gene: TRBV7-2
CDR3 length: 14
D gene: -
J gene: TRBJ2-2
clone size: -
CDR3 DNA: TGTGCCAGCAGCTTCCCGGAGAACACCGGGGAGCTGTTTTTT
CDR3 protein: CASSFPENTGELFF

V gene: TRBV6-5
CDR3 length: 14
D gene: -
J gene: TRBJ1-2
clone size: -
CDR3 DNA: TGTGCCAGCAGTTATTATCCGGAACAGTATGGCTACACCTTC
CDR3 protein: CASSYYPEQYGYTF

V gene: TRBV30
CDR3 length: 12
D gene: -
J gene: TRBJ1-1
clone size: -
CDR3 DNA: TGTGCCTGGAGTGAGGGGTGGCTAGAAGCTTTCTTT
CDR3 protein: CAWSEGWLEAFF

V gene: TRBV6-5
CDR3 length: 15
D gene: TRBD2
J gene: TRBJ2-1
clone size: -
CDR3 DNA: TGTGCCAGCAGTTTGATTACTAGCGGGAGTATTGAGCAGTTCTTC
CDR3 protein: CASSLITSGSIEQFF

V gene: TRBV18
CDR3 length: 17
D gene: -
J gene: TRBJ2-7
clone size: -
CDR3 DNA: TGTGCCAGCTCACCACCGGGACACACGAGTACCGATTACGAGCAGTACTTC
CDR3 protein: CASSPPGHTSTDYEQYF

V gene: TRBV27
CDR3 length: 11
D gene: -
J gene: TRBJ2-3
clone size: -
CDR3 DNA: TGTGCCAGCGGCAACGGGGGAGCGCAGTATTTT
CDR3 protein: CASGNGGAQYF

V gene: TRBV2
CDR3 length: 16
D gene: TRBD2
J gene: TRBJ2-1
clone size: -
CDR3 DNA: TGTGCCAGCAAATCGGAGCGGGGGGGCTACTACAATGAGCAGTTCTTC
CDR3 protein: CASKSERGGYYNEQFF

V gene: TRBV28
CDR3 length: 12
D gene: TRBD2
J gene: TRBJ2-1
clone size: -
CDR3 DNA: TGTGCCAGCAGTTCAAAGACTAGCACGGGGTTCTTC
CDR3 protein: CASSSKTSTGFF

V gene: TRBV9
CDR3 length: 13
D gene: -
J gene: TRBJ1-3
clone size: -
CDR3 DNA: TGTGCCAGCAGCGTAGCCGCTGGAAACACCATATATTTT
CDR3 protein: CASSVAAGNTIYF

V gene: TRBV2
CDR3 length: 13
D gene: -
J gene: TRBJ2-5
clone size: -
CDR3 DNA: TGTGCCAGCAGTGAAGCTTTAGGAGAGACCCAGTACTTC
CDR3 protein: CASSEALGETQYF

V gene: TRBV4-3
CDR3 length: 15
D gene: -
J gene: TRBJ1-2
clone size: -
CDR3 DNA: TGCGCCAGCAGCCAGACACAGGCGATCGGGTATGGCTACACCTTC
CDR3 protein: CASSQTQAIGYGYTF

V gene: TRBV9
CDR3 length: 13
D gene: -
J gene: TRBJ1-1
clone size: once
CDR3 DNA: TGTGCCAGCAGCACGGGGGGAGGCACTGAAGCTTTCTTT
CDR3 protein: CASSTGGGTEAFF

V gene: TRBV11-3
CDR3 length: 17
D gene: -
J gene: TRBJ1-5
clone size: -
CDR3 DNA: TGTGCCAGCAGCCATACGAACGGACAGCATGGCAATCAGCCCCAGCATTTT
CDR3 protein: CASSHTNGQHGNQPQHF